One sample yielded the 18 T cell receptor beta chains listed below, sequenced in a study of cytomegalovirus exposure and HLA in healthy donors. The PCR made use of 60 Vbeta and 13 Jbeta primers. Profiled with immunoSEQ multiplex PCR; TCRdb holds only in-frame clones, not every one. The sample contains about 160,000 clones, roughly 80% of which appear only once. Sequences were obtained from PBMCs. These receptors were taken from a man aged 25-45 years in good health and CMV-seronegative.

The V and J genes are TRBV6-1 and TRBJ2-7; no clear D. Germline V gene lookup returns CDR1 MNHNS and CDR2 SASEGT. The CDR3 contains 11 residues. V was cut by 3 bases and J by 7 bases, with 7 bases left in between. The CDR3: CASSEGREQYF. The CDR3 DNA reads TGTGCCAGCAGTGAGGGCCGGGAGCAGTACTTC.

The chain recombines TRBV5-1 with TRBJ2-1; the match to TRBD2 covers 14 bases. Per germline, CDR1 SGHRS and CDR2 YFSETQ. The CDR3 is made up of 19 amino acids. The J segment lost 0 bases and the V segment lost 1 base, leaving 6 bases of the junction unmatched. The CDR3 region has the DNA TGCGCCAGCAGCTTGACGACTAGCGGGAGGGGGAGCTCCTACAATGAGCAGTTCTTC. Protein sequence: CASSLTTSGRGSSYNEQFF.

The chain combines TRBV18 with TRBJ2-3; 10 bases align to TRBD2. V lost 5 bases and J lost 6; bases outside the gene matches: 5. Germline V gives CDR1 KGHSH, CDR2 LQKENI. This CDR3 spans 14 amino acids. Here the CDR3 DNA reads TGTGCCAGCTCATCTAGCGGGAGAGGTGATACGCAGTATTTT. Its translation: CASSSSGRGDTQYF. The full variable domain, completed using reference TRBV18 and TRBJ2-3, is NAGVMQNPRHLVRRRGQEARLRCSPMKGHSHVYWYRQLPEEGLKFMVYLQKENIIDESGMPKERFSAEFPKEGPSILRIQQVVRGDSAAYFCASSSSGRGDTQYFGPGTRLTVL.

This chain joins TRBV30 and TRBJ1-5; tentatively, D is TRBD1 (6 bases). V was shortened by 0 bases and J by 5 bases, with 8 bases between the two germline ends. CDR1 is GTSNPN, CDR2 SVGIG, per germline (reference sequence). The CDR3 loop spans 13 amino acids. CDR3 protein: CAWSVAGDQPQHF. In nucleotides, the CDR3 is TGTGCCTGGAGTGTCGCAGGGGATCAGCCCCAGCATTTT. Supplemented by reference TRBV30 and TRBJ1-5, the full variable domain reads SQTIHQWPATLVQPVGSPLSLECTVEGTSNPNLYWYRQAAGRGLQLLFYSVGIGQISSEVPQNLSASRPQDRQFILSSKKLLLSDSGFYLCAWSVAGDQPQHFGDGTRLSIL.

The chain joins TRBV7-2 to TRBJ2-7, with D maybe TRBD2 (5 bases). V shed 1 base and J shed 2 bases, with 12 bases lying between them. Germline values: CDR1 SGHTA, CDR2 FQGNSA. This CDR3 has 15 residues. The CDR3 spells CASSLERQAAYEQYF. The CDR3 coding sequence is TGTGCCAGCAGCTTAGAGCGGCAGGCAGCCTACGAGCAGTACTTC. The full variable domain, its missing parts supplied by reference TRBV7-2 and TRBJ2-7, is GAGVSQSPSNKVTEKGKDVELRCDPISGHTALYWYRQSLGQGLEFLIYFQGNSAPDKSGLPSDRFSAERTGGSVSTLTIQRTQQEDSAVYLCASSLERQAAYEQYFGPGTRLTVT.

The chain joins TRBV7-9 to TRBJ1-2; D possibly corresponds to TRBD1 (6 bases). The CDR3 spans 15 residues. Trimming stripped 5 bases from V and 4 bases from J, with 17 bases between. Germline V gives CDR1 SEHNR, CDR2 FQNEAQ (reference sequence). In DNA form, the CDR3 reads TGTGCCAGCAGCCCTCCAGGGAGGGGGGCCTATGGCTACACCTTC. Protein: CASSPPGRGAYGYTF. The entire variable domain, with the rest obtained from reference TRBV7-9 and TRBJ1-2, is as follows: DTGVSQNPRHKITKRGQNVTFRCDPISEHNRLYWYRQTLGQGPEFLTYFQNEAQLEKSRLLSDRFSAERPKGSFSTLEIQRTEQGDSAMYLCASSPPGRGAYGYTFGSGTRLTVV.

This CDR3 reads CASSPAADRVNTEAFF. The CDR3 DNA is TGCGCCAGCAGCCCCGCGGCTGATCGGGTGAACACTGAAGCTTTCTTT. The J gene is TRBJ1-1, the V gene TRBV5-1, with no clear D. The ends were cut back, 4 bases at V and 0 bases at J, with 16 bases in the middle. The CDR3 sequence is 16 residues long. Per germline, CDR1 SGHRS and CDR2 YFSETQ.

The chain recombines TRBV5-1 with TRBJ2-2, with 11 positions matching TRBD2. Germline CDR1 reads SGHRS; CDR2 reads YFSETQ. The V segment lost 3 bases and the J segment 1 base; nucleotides outside the gene matches: 5. The CDR3 is made up of 17 amino acids. CDR3 nucleotides: TGCGCCAGCAGCTCATCCGGGACTAGCGGGAACACCGGGGAGCTGTTTTTT. This sequence encodes CASSSSGTSGNTGELFF.

The V call is TRBV18, the J call TRBJ2-4; a possible D gene is TRBD1 (6 bases). Between the trimmed V and J ends, which lost 3 bases and 8 bases, there was a span of 17 bases. The CDR3 has 15 residues. Germline V CDR1 and CDR2: KGHSH, LQKENI. CDR3 sequence reads: CASSPSGTPGHIQYF. The CDR3 DNA sequence: TGTGCCAGCTCACCCTCCGGGACACCGGGACACATTCAGTACTTC.

This clone showed up just once. The chain is built from TRBV28 and TRBJ1-4; perhaps TRBD1 as D (5 bases). CDR3 length: 13 amino acids. Germline CDR1 is MDHEN and CDR2 is SYDVKM. Trimming left V 3 bases short and J 8 bases short, with 10 bases between. The CDR3 region is CASSLGGDEKLFF. The CDR3 coding sequence is TGTGCCAGCAGTTTGGGAGGGGACGAAAAACTGTTTTTT.

The genes are TRBV5-4 and TRBJ1-2; TRBD1 aligns across 9 bases. This CDR3 comprises 13 residues. Germline V gives CDR1 SGHNT, CDR2 YYREEE (reference sequence). V lost 2 bases, J lost 6 bases, and 2 bases stayed unmatched. Written as DNA, the CDR3 is TGTGCCAGCAGCTTAGGGGACAGGGATGGCTACACCTTC. Its translation is CASSLGDRDGYTF.

The chain combines TRBV6-5 with TRBJ1-2; D possibly corresponds to TRBD1 (5 bases). The V gene's germline CDR1 is MNHEY and CDR2 SVGAGI. Trimming left V 2 bases short and J 5 bases short, with 9 bases between. This CDR3 has 13 residues. This CDR3 is CASSYRSGYGYTF. CDR3 bases: TGTGCCAGCAGTTACCGGTCAGGGTATGGCTACACCTTC.

This clone was counted only a few times. The chain has TRBV7-8 and TRBJ2-1; the match to TRBD2 covers 9 bases. After removal of 5 bases from V and 8 bases from J, the junction contained 13 bases not matched to a gene. CDR3 length: 16 residues. In germline, CDR1 is SGHVS, CDR2 FQNEAQ. CDR3 bases: TGTGCCAGCAGCCTATTCTTAGCGGGAGCAGTAGATGAGCAGTTCTTC. This codes for CASSLFLAGAVDEQFF.

This clone has only a few counts. The V and J genes are TRBV30 and TRBJ1-2; D gene ambiguous. Germline V gene data show CDR1 as GTSNPN and CDR2 as SVGIG (reference sequence). CDR3 length: 13 residues. The V end was cut by 1 base, the J end by 5 bases, with 11 bases between. CDR3: CAWSGVGLYGYTF. CDR3 DNA sequence: TGTGCCTGGAGTGGAGTCGGACTTTATGGCTACACCTTC.

This clone was recorded once. The genes are TRBV15 and TRBJ2-6, with D unresolved. V was cut by 1 base and J by 4 bases, with 5 bases left in between. The CDR3 contains 14 residues. CDR1 is LNHNV and CDR2 is YYDKDF in the germline V gene (reference sequence). CDR3 sequence: CATSRVSGANVLTF. The CDR3 DNA sequence: TGTGCCACCAGCAGAGTCTCCGGGGCCAACGTCCTGACTTTC. The full variable domain, in which reference TRBV15 and TRBJ2-6 provide the parts outside the CDR3, is DAMVIQNPRYQVTQFGKPVTLSCSQTLNHNVMYWYQQKSSQAPKLLFHYYDKDFNNEADTPDNFQSRRPNTSFCFLDIRSPGLGDTAMYLCATSRVSGANVLTFGAGSRLTVL.

The V call is TRBV5-8, the J call TRBJ1-5; D uncertain. V was shortened by 4 bases and J by 0 bases, with 11 bases between the two germline ends. This CDR3 is 15 amino acids long. Germline V CDR1 and CDR2: SGHTS, YDEGEE. This chain's CDR3 is CASSGGINSNQPQHF. In DNA, the CDR3 is TGTGCCAGCAGCGGAGGGATAAATAGCAATCAGCCCCAGCATTTT.

The chain carries TRBV7-4 and TRBJ2-3; D is unresolved. Trimming shortened V by 2 bases and J by 4 bases, and 10 bases separated the two germline ends. Germline assignment: CDR1 SGHVT and CDR2 SQSDAQ. The CDR3 spans 14 residues. CDR3: CASSLNSRSDTQYF. In nucleotides, the CDR3 is TGTGCCAGCAGCTTAAATAGTCGGTCAGATACGCAGTATTTT.

The rearrangement joins TRBV2 to TRBJ1-1; a possible D gene is TRBD1 (5 bases). V lost 0 bases and J 5 bases, leaving 19 bases between the germline ends. This CDR3 has 17 residues. Germline V CDR1 and CDR2: SNHLY, FYNNEI. CDR3 region: CASSEARAGGPRTEAFF. In DNA form, the CDR3 reads TGTGCCAGCAGTGAAGCGCGGGCCGGGGGACCCCGGACTGAAGCTTTCTTT.